This entry is about one TCR beta chain. Germline V lookup: CDR1 SGHRS, CDR2 YFSETQ. CDR3 length equals 14 residues. With 4 bases removed from V and 5 bases from J, the gap between germline ends came to 15 bases. The method was immunoSEQ multiplex PCR; TCRdb's version includes in-frame clones alone and lacks a portion of them. The table has some 150,000 clones, about 80% seen once. The sample comes from a study of blood T cell repertoires in COVID-19. The wider study: T cells, B-cell-depleted T cells, or PBMCs supplied cDNA or gDNA.

The receptor's source is a man between 65 and 85 years old with acute or convalescent COVID-19. The sample consisted of peripheral blood. The rearrangement links TRBV5-1 to TRBJ2-5, with D unclear. CDR3 loop: CASSARLGAETQYF. CDR3 sequence (DNA): TGCGCCAGCAGCGCCCGCCTGGGCGCCGAGACCCAGTACTTC.